This T cell receptor beta chain was identified in a study of T cells expressing NK-cell markers. TCRdb re-analyzed the 5' RACE reads; it lists each CDR3 protein once, without DNA. This repertoire includes about 550,000 distinct CDR3 sequences. CDR3 length: 14 amino acids. Source material: blood T cells: a sorted CD56 or NKG2C T cell subset, CD4+ or CD8+ T cells, or bulk PBMC T cells (not recorded which). The J gene is TRBJ2-1, the V gene TRBV12-3 or TRBV12-4; TCRdb's assignment of TRBD1 cannot be checked, as there is no DNA. This clonotype was sampled from a man aged 18 to 30 in good health. Here the CDR3 reads CASRGALSYNEQFF.